One and the same sample provided the 26 T cell receptor beta chains below, sequenced in a study of T cells in Graves' hyperthyroidism and ophthalmopathy. RNA transcripts gave rise to amplified TCR beta CDR3 regions. RT-PCR in the first round (using the HTBI primer set) targeted the TCR CDR3. Each CDR3 protein is one row after TCRdb ran MiXCR on the multiplex PCR reads. This sample has around 430,000 distinct CDR3 sequences, with 14% to 15% found just once. The material sequenced was blood. These TCRs come from a woman between 25 and 40 years old with Graves' hyperthyroidism.

This clonotype showed up just a few times. V is TRBV9 and J is TRBJ1-6; D is ambiguous. Deletions cut 1 base from V and 9 bases from J, with 11 bases between. The CDR3 spans 14 residues. Germline loops: CDR1 SGDLS, CDR2 YYNGEE. The CDR3: CASSVSGQGSPLHF. DNA for the CDR3: TGTGCCAGCAGCGTATCTGGTCAAGGTTCACCCCTCCACTTT.

This clonotype was seen more than once but under ten times. This sequence joins TRBV5-1 and TRBJ2-3; D is uncertain. Germline CDR1 is SGHRS and CDR2 is YFSETQ. The CDR3 runs to 16 residues. Between the trimmed V and J ends, which lost 0 bases and 0 bases, there was a span of 11 bases. CDR3 amino acids: CASSLGRLTSTDTQYF. Here the CDR3 DNA reads TGCGCCAGCAGCTTGGGACGCCTCACTAGCACAGATACGCAGTATTTT.

Concerning this clonotype itself: One base away lies a much larger clone, so this may be a sequencing read error. The V and J genes are TRBV7-9 and TRBJ1-6; 8 bases map to TRBD1. CDR3 size: 15 residues. Looked up from germline, CDR1 is SEHNR and CDR2 is FQNEAQ (reference sequence). CDR3 in DNA: TGTGCCAGCAGCTTAATTCGACAGGGGAACTCACCCCCCCACTTT. Protein sequence: CASSLIRQGNSPPHF.

This clonotype turned up a few times. J is TRBJ1-5 and V is TRBV24-1, with D perhaps matching TRBD1 (6 bases). Trimming shortened V by 6 bases and J by 4 bases, and 12 bases separated the two germline ends. Looked up from germline, CDR1 is KGHDR and CDR2 is SFDVKD. There are 14 residues in the CDR3. CDR3 coding DNA: TGTGCCACCAGTAAAATCAGGGGTAATCAGCCCCAGCATTTT. Protein: CATSKIRGNQPQHF.

This clonotype appeared a few times. The V and J genes are TRBV5-4 and TRBJ2-5; the D gene could be TRBD1 or TRBD2 (5 bases each). This CDR3 comprises 15 residues. Germline V gene data show CDR1 as SGHNT and CDR2 as YYREEE (reference sequence). V was pared by 4 bases and J by 4 bases, with 17 bases between. The CDR3 sequence is CASSPTGTLIETQYF. In DNA, the CDR3 is TGTGCCAGCAGCCCCACCGGGACGCTCATAGAGACCCAGTACTTC.

This clonotype was picked up many times. The CDR3 region has the DNA TGTGCCAGCAGCCCAAGGGGGACAGGGGCAGGTGAGCAGTTCTTC. As protein: CASSPRGTGAGEQFF. The rearrangement links TRBV7-3 to TRBJ2-1, with 10 positions matching TRBD1. This CDR3 comprises 15 residues. V shed 5 bases, J shed 9 bases, and the junction held 10 bases outside the gene matches. Per germline, CDR1 SGHTA and CDR2 FQGTGA.

This clonotype was counted at least ten times. The CDR3 DNA follows: TGTGCCAGCAACCCGGGACAGGGGGCTTACGAGCAGTACTTC. Its protein product is CASNPGQGAYEQYF. The chain combines TRBV12-3 or TRBV12-4 with TRBJ2-7; 12 positions match TRBD1. Trimming at V came to 7 bases and at J to 4 bases, leaving 5 bases not matched to a gene. The CDR3 sequence is 14 residues long.

This clonotype was observed many times. The chain combines TRBV27 with TRBJ2-7, with D unclear. Trimming stripped 2 bases from V and 3 bases from J, with 11 bases between. CDR1 is MNHEY and CDR2 is SMNVEV in the germline V gene (reference sequence). There are 14 residues in the CDR3. The CDR3 DNA reads TGTGCCAGCAGTTTAAGATCGGCAAACTACGAGCAGTACTTC. It yields the protein CASSLRSANYEQYF.

The V and J genes are TRBV30 and TRBJ2-7; no clear D gene. Per germline, CDR1 GTSNPN and CDR2 SVGIG (reference sequence). Trimming cost V 1 base and J 1 base, with 8 bases left between them. The CDR3 sequence is 13 residues long. CDR3 residues: CAWSAGWSYEQYF. For the CDR3, the DNA is TGTGCCTGGAGTGCGGGTTGGTCCTACGAGCAGTACTTC.

This chain connects TRBV7-2 to TRBJ2-1, with 9 bases matching TRBD2. The J segment lost 6 bases and the V segment lost 2 bases, leaving 8 bases of the junction unmatched. Germline assignment: CDR1 SGHTA and CDR2 FQGNSA. The CDR3 sequence is 16 residues long. The CDR3 sequence is CASSLTGLAWVNEQFF. Here the CDR3 DNA reads TGTGCCAGCAGCTTAACGGGACTAGCTTGGGTCAATGAGCAGTTCTTC.

This clonotype occurred many times. The chain links TRBV28 to TRBJ2-4, with D perhaps matching TRBD2 (6 bases). V lost 4 bases and J 4 bases, leaving 17 bases between the germline ends. The germline gives CDR1 MDHEN, CDR2 SYDVKM. This CDR3 is 16 amino acids long. The DNA of the CDR3 is TGTGCCAGCAGTTCTACGGGGGTAACGTCTAAAAACATTCAGTACTTC. Amino acid sequence: CASSSTGVTSKNIQYF.

This clonotype appeared a few times. This chain links TRBV20-1 with TRBJ2-3; D unresolved. Trimming shortened V by 0 bases and J by 0 bases, and 7 bases separated the two germline ends. The CDR3 is 14 residues long. CDR1 and CDR2 from the germline V gene are DFQATT and SNEGSKA (reference sequence). CDR3 nucleotides: TGCAGTGCTAGAGATCCGACTAGCACAGATACGCAGTATTTT. This encodes CSARDPTSTDTQYF.

This clonotype was recorded at least ten times. This rearrangement joins TRBV5-1 to TRBJ2-3; maybe TRBD1 (5 bases). V was clipped by 4 bases and J by 0 bases, with 15 bases between them. CDR1 and CDR2 (germline): SGHRS, YFSETQ. The CDR3 is 16 residues long. The CDR3 sequence: CASSNRLAASTDTQYF. CDR3 DNA sequence: TGCGCCAGCAGCAACAGGTTGGCAGCCAGCACAGATACGCAGTATTTT.

At least ten counts were recorded for this clonotype. In nucleotides, the CDR3 is TGTGCCAGCAGTTTAGGTAGCAGGGAGACCCAGTACTTC. Protein product: CASSLGSRETQYF. The chain links TRBV28 to TRBJ2-5; D is undetermined. V was shortened by 2 bases and J by 5 bases, with 9 bases between the two germline ends. There are 13 residues in the CDR3. CDR1 is MDHEN, CDR2 SYDVKM, per germline.

Only a few counts were recorded for this clonotype. The chain carries TRBV5-1 and TRBJ2-1; TRBD2 agrees at 14 bases. The J segment lost 10 bases and the V segment lost 4 bases, leaving 7 bases of the junction unmatched. The germline V gene has CDR1 SGHRS and CDR2 YFSETQ. The CDR3 totals 15 residues. CDR3 nucleotide sequence: TGCGCCAGCAGCACCGGGACTAGCGGGAGAGGGGAGCAGTTCTTC. Protein product: CASSTGTSGRGEQFF.

This clonotype was recorded many times. This chain links TRBV4-1 with TRBJ2-7; TRBD2 matches 7 bases. This CDR3 comprises 16 residues. Trimming at V came to 1 base and at J to 4 bases, leaving 10 bases not matched to a gene. Germline lookup yields CDR1 MGHRA and CDR2 YSYEKL. DNA of the CDR3: TGCGCCAGCAGCCAAGGAGTCGGCGGGAGATCTTACGAGCAGTACTTC. Translating it yields CASSQGVGGRSYEQYF.

J is TRBJ2-5 and V is TRBV10-3; the D is unclear. Trimming removed 10 bases at V and 0 bases at J, with 9 bases between. CDR3 length: 12 residues. Germline values: CDR1 ENHRY, CDR2 SYGVKD. Here the CDR3 reads CATKEYQETQYF. CDR3 nucleotides: TGTGCCACCAAGGAGTACCAAGAGACCCAGTACTTC.

To note about this clonotype: Possible read error: a much larger clone is one base away. The CDR3 carries no conserved terminal phenylalanine or tryptophan, so it likely arises from a read error. The rearrangement joins TRBV7-2 to TRBJ2-7; TRBD1 matches at 9 bases. The CDR3 loop spans 14 amino acids. The V gene's germline CDR1 is SGHTA and CDR2 FQGNSA. V lost 9 bases and J lost 2; bases outside the gene matches: 8. The CDR3 is CASQPRTGAYEQYS. The CDR3 bases are TGTGCCAGTCAACCTCGGACAGGGGCCTACGAGCAGTACTCC.

This clonotype showed up just a few times. Compared with germline, one end of the junction differs, possibly owing to a read error. V usage is TRBV4-2 and J usage is TRBJ2-7, with D tentatively TRBD2 (6 bases). Looked up from germline, CDR1 is LGHNA and CDR2 is YNFKEQ. The CDR3 is 17 residues long. CDR3: CASSQVRAGVASHEQYF. The CDR3 DNA sequence: TGTGCCAGCAGCCAGGTTAGAGCGGGTGTAGCCTCCCACGAGCAGTACTTC.

This clonotype showed up just a few times. V and J are TRBV20-1 and TRBJ2-7, with D uncertain. The germline V gene encodes CDR1 DFQATT and CDR2 SNEGSKA (reference sequence). V was shortened by 6 bases and J by 0 bases, with 18 bases between the two germline ends. The length of the CDR3 is 15 residues. CDR3 protein: CSANSKLQSSYEQYF. The CDR3 DNA reads as TGCAGTGCCAACTCCAAACTTCAGTCCTCCTACGAGCAGTACTTC.

The J gene is TRBJ2-7, the V gene TRBV5-1; D may be TRBD1 or TRBD2 (5 bases each). The germline V and J ends were trimmed by 1 base and 0 bases, with 11 bases remaining between them. The CDR3 loop spans 15 amino acids. The germline V gene has CDR1 SGHRS and CDR2 YFSETQ. In DNA, the CDR3 is TGCGCCAGCAGCTTGCCCGGGGCAAGCTCCTACGAGCAGTACTTC. Translation: CASSLPGASSYEQYF.

This clonotype showed up many times. This chain connects TRBV9 to TRBJ1-1; a weak D match, TRBD1 (5 bases). The germline V gene has CDR1 SGDLS and CDR2 YYNGEE. The CDR3 totals 13 residues. V shed 0 bases and J shed 4 bases, with 7 bases lying between them. CDR3 DNA sequence: TGTGCCAGCAGCGTAGACGGGACCACTGAAGCTTTCTTT. Translation gives CASSVDGTTEAFF.

The sample holds many counts of this clonotype. This rearrangement joins TRBV7-8 to TRBJ2-3; D not resolved. V dropped 7 bases and J dropped 0 bases, with 5 bases sitting between them. The CDR3 loop spans 12 amino acids. The germline gives CDR1 SGHVS, CDR2 FQNEAQ. The CDR3 spells CASTRSTDTQYF. The CDR3 region has the DNA TGTGCCAGCACACGGAGCACAGATACGCAGTATTTT.

This clonotype was counted between two and nine times. The junction departs from germline at one end; a sequencing error may be responsible. The J gene is TRBJ2-5, the V gene TRBV6-1; 8 nucleotides line up with TRBD2. Germline V CDR1 and CDR2: MNHNS, SASEGT. This CDR3 region has 16 residues. This chain's CDR3 is CASSGLGGRSQETQYF. CDR3 nucleotide sequence: TGTGCCAGCAGTGGATTGGGCGGGAGGTCCCAAGAAACCCAGTACTTC.

This clonotype showed up many times. This chain links TRBV30 with TRBJ1-1; D is undetermined. Germline loops: CDR1 GTSNPN, CDR2 SVGIG (reference sequence). V lost 0 bases and J 1 base, leaving 6 bases between the germline ends. The CDR3 length is 13 residues. Here the CDR3 DNA reads TGTGCCTGGAGTGTCTTAGGGAACACTGAAGCTTTCTTT. Translating gives CAWSVLGNTEAFF.

The gene calls are TRBV3-1 and TRBJ2-1; the D gene could be TRBD1 or TRBD2 (5 bases each). The V gene's germline CDR1 is LGHDT and CDR2 YNNKEL (reference sequence). Trimming shortened V by 4 bases and J by 15 bases, and 19 bases separated the two germline ends. The CDR3 length is 13 residues. The CDR3 region is CASSRGGLEVRFF. The CDR3 DNA is TGTGCCAGCAGCCGGGGCGGGCTTGAGGTGCGGTTCTTC.